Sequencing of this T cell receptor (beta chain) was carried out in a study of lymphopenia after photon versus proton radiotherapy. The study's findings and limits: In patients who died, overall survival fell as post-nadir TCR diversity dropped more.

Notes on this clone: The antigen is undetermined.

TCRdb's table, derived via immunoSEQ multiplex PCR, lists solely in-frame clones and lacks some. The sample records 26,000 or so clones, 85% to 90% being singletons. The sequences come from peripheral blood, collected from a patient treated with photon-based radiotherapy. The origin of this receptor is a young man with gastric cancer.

The DNA for the CDR3 is TGTGCCAGCAGTTACTCCCTCAGGGTTGGTGAAAAACTGTTTTTT. It translates to CASSYSLRVGEKLFF. The V and J genes are TRBV6-5 and TRBJ1-4, with D possibly matching TRBD1 (5 bases). Germline CDR1 MNHEY, CDR2 SVGAGI. Trimming pared 0 bases from V and 7 bases from J, leaving 12 bases between. There are 15 residues in the CDR3.